The sequence of this TCR beta chain was determined in a study of CD8+ T cells in alopecia areata. Investigators isolated RNA and reverse transcribed it into cDNA to act as the sequencing template. Profiled with immunoSEQ multiplex PCR; TCRdb holds only in-frame clones, not every one. The table includes about 200,000 clones, 64% detected once. In the case of this clone: The antigen remains undetermined.

General study points: Within the top 100, expanded CD8+ clones significantly decreased with tofacitinib, as did scalp clonality. In scalp and blood during tofacitinib, many expanded lesional clones persisted. Elevated clonality characterized lesional scalp relative to normal scalp, particularly in alopecia totalis/universalis.

Treatment defined: oral pan-JAK inhibitor, 5-10 mg twice daily. This CDR3 comprises 16 residues. From germline, CDR1 is SGHAT and CDR2 FQNNGV. Unmatched junction bases numbered 9, after V lost 5 bases and J lost 6 bases. The chain uses TRBV11-2 and TRBJ2-2; 10 bases are a match to TRBD1. The sample was CD4+ T cells sorted from blood, taken between weeks 47 and 50, from a patient treated with tofacitinib. The sequence was obtained from a human donor with alopecia areata. The CDR3 nucleotides read TGTGCCAGCAGCCAACCCCCGGGACAGGGGTCCGGGGAGCTGTTTTTT. It yields the protein CASSQPPGQGSGELFF.